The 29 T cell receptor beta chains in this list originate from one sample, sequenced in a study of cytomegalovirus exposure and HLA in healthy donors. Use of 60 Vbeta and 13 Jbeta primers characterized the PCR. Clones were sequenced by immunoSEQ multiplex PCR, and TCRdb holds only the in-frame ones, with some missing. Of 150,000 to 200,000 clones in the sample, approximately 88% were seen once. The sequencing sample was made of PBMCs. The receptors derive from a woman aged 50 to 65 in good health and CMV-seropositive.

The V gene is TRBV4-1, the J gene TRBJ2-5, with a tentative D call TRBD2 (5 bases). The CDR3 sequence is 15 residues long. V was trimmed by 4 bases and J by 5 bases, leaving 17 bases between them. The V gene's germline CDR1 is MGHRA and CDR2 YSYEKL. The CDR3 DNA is TGCGCCAGCAGCCGCCTCCCCGGAGGCTCGGAGACCCAGTACTTC. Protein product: CASSRLPGGSETQYF.

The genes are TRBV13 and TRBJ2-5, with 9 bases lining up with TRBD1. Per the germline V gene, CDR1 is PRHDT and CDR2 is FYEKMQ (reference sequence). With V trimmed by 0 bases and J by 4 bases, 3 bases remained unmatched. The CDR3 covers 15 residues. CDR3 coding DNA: TGTGCCAGCAGCTTAGGTGGGACAGGGATAGAGACCCAGTACTTC. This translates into CASSLGGTGIETQYF.

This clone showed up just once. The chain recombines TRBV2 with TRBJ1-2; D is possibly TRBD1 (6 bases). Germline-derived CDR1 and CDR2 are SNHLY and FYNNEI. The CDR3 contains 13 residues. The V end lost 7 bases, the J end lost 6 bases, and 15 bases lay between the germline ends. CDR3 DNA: TGTGCCAGCATGCGGGGGGCAGTGAATGGCTACACCTTC. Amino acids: CASMRGAVNGYTF.

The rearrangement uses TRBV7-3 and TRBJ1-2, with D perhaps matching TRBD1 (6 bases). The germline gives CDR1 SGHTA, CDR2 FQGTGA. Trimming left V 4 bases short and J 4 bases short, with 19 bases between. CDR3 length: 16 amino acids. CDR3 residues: CASSSIRGASLYGYTF. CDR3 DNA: TGTGCCAGCAGCTCAATTCGGGGGGCAAGTCTCTATGGCTACACCTTC.

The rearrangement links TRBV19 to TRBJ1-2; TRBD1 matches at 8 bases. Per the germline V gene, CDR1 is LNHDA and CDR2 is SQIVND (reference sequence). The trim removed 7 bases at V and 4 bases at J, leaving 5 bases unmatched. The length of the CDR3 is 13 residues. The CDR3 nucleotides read TGTGCCAGTACGACAGGGGAGACCTATGGCTACACCTTC. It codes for CASTTGETYGYTF. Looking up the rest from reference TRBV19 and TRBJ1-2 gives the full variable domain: DGGITQSPKYLFRKEGQNVTLSCEQNLNHDAMYWYRQDPGQGLRLIYYSQIVNDFQKGDIAEGYSVSREKKESFPLTVTSAQKNPTAFYLCASTTGETYGYTFGSGTRLTVV.

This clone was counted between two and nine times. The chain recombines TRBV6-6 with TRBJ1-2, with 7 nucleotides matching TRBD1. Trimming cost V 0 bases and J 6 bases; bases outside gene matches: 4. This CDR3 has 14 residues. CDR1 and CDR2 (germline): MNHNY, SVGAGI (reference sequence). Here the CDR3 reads CASSYSIGQDGYTF. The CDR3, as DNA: TGTGCCAGCAGTTACTCGATTGGACAGGATGGCTACACCTTC.

The CDR3 spells CASSLGGGGREQYF. The CDR3 DNA sequence: TGTGCCAGCAGCTTAGGGGGGGGCGGGCGCGAGCAGTACTTC. This chain connects TRBV7-9 to TRBJ2-7; weak D call: TRBD2 (7 bases). CDR1 SEHNR and CDR2 FQNEAQ come from the germline V gene (reference sequence). V was pared by 1 base and J by 6 bases, with 13 bases between. The CDR3 totals 14 residues.

The CDR3 protein is CASSLAPGQGNQPQHF. Here the CDR3 DNA reads TGTGCCAGCAGCTTAGCACCGGGACAGGGGAATCAGCCCCAGCATTTT. V and J are TRBV7-6 and TRBJ1-5, with 10 bases aligning to TRBD1. The CDR3 covers 16 residues. After removal of 0 bases from V and 4 bases from J, the junction contained 3 bases not matched to a gene. The V gene's germline CDR1 is SGHVS and CDR2 FNYEAQ.

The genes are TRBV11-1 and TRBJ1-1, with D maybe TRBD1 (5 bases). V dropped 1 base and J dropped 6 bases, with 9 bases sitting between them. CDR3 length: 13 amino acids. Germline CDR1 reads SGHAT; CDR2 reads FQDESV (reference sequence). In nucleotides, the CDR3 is TGTGCCAGCAGCTTAGTGGGGGGGGCTGAAGCTTTCTTT. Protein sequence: CASSLVGGAEAFF.

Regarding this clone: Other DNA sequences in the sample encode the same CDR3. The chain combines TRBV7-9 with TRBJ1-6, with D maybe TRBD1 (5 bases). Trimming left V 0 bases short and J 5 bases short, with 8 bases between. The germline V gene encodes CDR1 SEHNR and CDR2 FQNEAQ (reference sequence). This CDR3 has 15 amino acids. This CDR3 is CASSLATGDNSPLHF. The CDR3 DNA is TGTGCCAGCAGCTTAGCTACAGGAGATAATTCACCCCTCCACTTT.

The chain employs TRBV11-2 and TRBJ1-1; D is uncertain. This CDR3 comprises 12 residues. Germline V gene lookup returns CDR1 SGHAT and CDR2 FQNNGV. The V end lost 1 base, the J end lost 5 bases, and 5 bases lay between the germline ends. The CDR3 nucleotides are TGTGCCAGCAGCTTAGCCCGGACTGAAGCTTTCTTT. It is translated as CASSLARTEAFF.

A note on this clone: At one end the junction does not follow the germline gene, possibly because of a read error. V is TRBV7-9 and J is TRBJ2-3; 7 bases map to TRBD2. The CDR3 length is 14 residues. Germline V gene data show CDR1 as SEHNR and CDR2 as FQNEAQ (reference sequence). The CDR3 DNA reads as TGTTCCAGCAGCATCTCTAGCGGTTTAAATACGCAGTATTTT. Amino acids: CSSSISSGLNTQYF.

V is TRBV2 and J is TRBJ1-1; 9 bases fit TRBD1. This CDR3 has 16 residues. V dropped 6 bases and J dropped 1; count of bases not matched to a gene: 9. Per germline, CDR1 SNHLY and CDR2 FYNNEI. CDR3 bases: TGTGCCAGCAGAGCGCCGGGACAGGGAAGGAACACTGAAGCTTTCTTT. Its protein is CASRAPGQGRNTEAFF. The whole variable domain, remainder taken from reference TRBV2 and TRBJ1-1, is EPEVTQTPSHQVTQMGQEVILRCVPISNHLYFYWYRQILGQKVEFLVSFYNNEISEKSEIFDDQFSVERPDGSNFTLKIRSTKLEDSAMYFCASRAPGQGRNTEAFFGQGTRLTVV.

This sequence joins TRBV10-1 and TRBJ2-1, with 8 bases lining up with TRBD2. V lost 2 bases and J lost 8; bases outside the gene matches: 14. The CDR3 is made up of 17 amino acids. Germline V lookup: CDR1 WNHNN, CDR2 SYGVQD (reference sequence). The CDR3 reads CASSEGRSGEIGDEQFF. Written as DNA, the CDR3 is TGCGCCAGCAGTGAGGGACGTAGCGGGGAAATCGGTGATGAGCAGTTCTTC.

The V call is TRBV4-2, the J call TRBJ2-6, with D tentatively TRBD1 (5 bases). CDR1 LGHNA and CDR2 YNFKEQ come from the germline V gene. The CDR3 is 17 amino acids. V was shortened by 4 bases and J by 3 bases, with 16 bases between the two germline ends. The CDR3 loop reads CASSPRQLVGGANVLTF. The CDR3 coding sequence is TGTGCCAGCAGCCCCCGACAGCTGGTAGGTGGGGCCAACGTCCTGACTTTC.

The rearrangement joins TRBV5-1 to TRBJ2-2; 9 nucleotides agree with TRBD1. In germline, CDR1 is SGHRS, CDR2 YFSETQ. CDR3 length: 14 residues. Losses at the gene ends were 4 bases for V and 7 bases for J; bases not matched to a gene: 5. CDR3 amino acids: CASSRTGASGELFF. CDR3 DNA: TGCGCCAGCAGCCGGACAGGGGCTAGCGGGGAGCTGTTTTTT.

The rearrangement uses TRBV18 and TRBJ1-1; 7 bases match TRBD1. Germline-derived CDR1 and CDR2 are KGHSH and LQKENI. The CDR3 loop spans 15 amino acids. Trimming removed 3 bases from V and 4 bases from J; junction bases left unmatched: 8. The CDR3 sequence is CASSPSTGASTEAFF. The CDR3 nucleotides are TGTGCCAGCTCACCCAGTACAGGGGCATCCACTGAAGCTTTCTTT.

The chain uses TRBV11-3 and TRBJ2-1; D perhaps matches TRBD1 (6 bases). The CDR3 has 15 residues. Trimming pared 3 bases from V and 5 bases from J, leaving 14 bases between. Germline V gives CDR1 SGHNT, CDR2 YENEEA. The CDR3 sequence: CASSFGTGKDNEQFF. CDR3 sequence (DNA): TGTGCCAGCAGCTTTGGTACAGGGAAGGACAATGAGCAGTTCTTC.

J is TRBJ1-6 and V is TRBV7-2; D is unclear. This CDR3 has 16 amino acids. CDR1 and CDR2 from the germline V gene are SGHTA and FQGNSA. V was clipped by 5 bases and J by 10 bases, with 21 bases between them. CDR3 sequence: CASSTAPGDWSSPLHF. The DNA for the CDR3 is TGTGCCAGCAGCACGGCTCCGGGAGACTGGTCGTCACCCCTCCACTTT.

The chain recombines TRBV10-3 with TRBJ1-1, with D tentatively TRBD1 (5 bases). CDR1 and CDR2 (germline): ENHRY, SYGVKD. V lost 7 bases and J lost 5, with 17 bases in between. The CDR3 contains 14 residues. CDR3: CAITGEEGRTEAFF. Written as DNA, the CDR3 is TGTGCCATCACGGGGGAGGAGGGGAGGACTGAAGCTTTCTTT.

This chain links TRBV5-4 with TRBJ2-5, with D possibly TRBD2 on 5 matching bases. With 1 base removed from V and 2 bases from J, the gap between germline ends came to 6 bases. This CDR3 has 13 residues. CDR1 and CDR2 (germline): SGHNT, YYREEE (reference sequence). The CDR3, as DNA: TGTGCCAGCAGCTTGCGGGATCAAGAGACCCAGTACTTC. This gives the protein CASSLRDQETQYF.

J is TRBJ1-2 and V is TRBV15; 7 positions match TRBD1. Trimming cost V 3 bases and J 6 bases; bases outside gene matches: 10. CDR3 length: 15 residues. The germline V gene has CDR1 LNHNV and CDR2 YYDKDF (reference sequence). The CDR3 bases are TGTGCCACCAGCAGGGGTGCAGGGGGAACGGATGGCTACACCTTC. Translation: CATSRGAGGTDGYTF.

The CDR3 nucleotides read TGTGCCACCAGCGAGGGTCGGGGTAGTTACTATGGCTACACCTTC. Translation: CATSEGRGSYYGYTF. V usage is TRBV15 and J usage is TRBJ1-2; the D is unclear. The CDR3 has 15 amino acids. Germline CDR1 LNHNV, CDR2 YYDKDF (reference sequence). Trimming shortened V by 5 bases and J by 3 bases, and 16 bases separated the two germline ends.

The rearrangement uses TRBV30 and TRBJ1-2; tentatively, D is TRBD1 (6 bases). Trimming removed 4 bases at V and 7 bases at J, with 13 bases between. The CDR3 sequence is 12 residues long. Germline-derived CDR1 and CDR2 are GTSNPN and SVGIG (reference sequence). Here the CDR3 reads CAWNLQGFGYTF. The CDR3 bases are TGTGCCTGGAACCTACAGGGATTTGGCTACACCTTC.

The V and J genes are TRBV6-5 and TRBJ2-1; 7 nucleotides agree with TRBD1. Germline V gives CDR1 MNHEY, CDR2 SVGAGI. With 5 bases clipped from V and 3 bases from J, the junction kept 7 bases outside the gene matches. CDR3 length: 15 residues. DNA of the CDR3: TGTGCCAGCAGTCCGCGAGCAGGGGGCTACAATGAGCAGTTCTTC. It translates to CASSPRAGGYNEQFF.

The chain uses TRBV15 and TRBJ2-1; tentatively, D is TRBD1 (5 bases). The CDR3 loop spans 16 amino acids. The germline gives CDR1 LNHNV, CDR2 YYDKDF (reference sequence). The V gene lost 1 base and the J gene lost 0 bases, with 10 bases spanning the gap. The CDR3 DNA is TGTGCCACCAGCAGAGCCTGGCAGGGCTCCTACAATGAGCAGTTCTTC. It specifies CATSRAWQGSYNEQFF.

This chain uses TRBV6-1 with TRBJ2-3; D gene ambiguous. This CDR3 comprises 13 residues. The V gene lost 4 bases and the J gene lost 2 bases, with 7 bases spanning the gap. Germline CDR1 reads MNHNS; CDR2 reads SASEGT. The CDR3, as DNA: TGTGCCAGCAGTGTAGACACCACAGATACGCAGTATTTT. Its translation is CASSVDTTDTQYF.

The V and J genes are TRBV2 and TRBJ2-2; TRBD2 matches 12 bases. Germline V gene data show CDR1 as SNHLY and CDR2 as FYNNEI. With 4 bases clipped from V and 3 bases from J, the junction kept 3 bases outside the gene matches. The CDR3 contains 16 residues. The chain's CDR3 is CASSGLAGADTGELFF. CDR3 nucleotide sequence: TGTGCCAGCAGTGGACTAGCGGGGGCCGACACCGGGGAGCTGTTTTTT. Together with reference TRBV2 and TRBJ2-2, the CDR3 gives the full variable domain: EPEVTQTPSHQVTQMGQEVILRCVPISNHLYFYWYRQILGQKVEFLVSFYNNEISEKSEIFDDQFSVERPDGSNFTLKIRSTKLEDSAMYFCASSGLAGADTGELFFGEGSRLTVL.

As DNA, the CDR3 is TGCGCCAGCAGCCCCCGATACCCCCACTCGTCCGGGGAGCTGTTTTTT. Encoded protein: CASSPRYPHSSGELFF. The rearrangement joins TRBV4-1 to TRBJ2-2; D is unclear. Trimming took off 4 bases at V and 6 bases at J, with 18 bases between the two ends. CDR3 length: 16 amino acids. Germline lookup yields CDR1 MGHRA and CDR2 YSYEKL.